This T cell receptor (beta chain) appears in the sequencing data of a study of tissue T cells after allogeneic stem cell transplantation (dated by TCRdb to between 2021 and 2022). A note on the overall study: The study profiled TCR beta repertoires in many tissues obtained from research autopsies of patients with and without GVHD, and also in mouse models of GVHD. The human part of the study was a prospective observational study with no blinding and no randomization.

Here is what the overall study found, with its caveats: Within patients, how anatomically similar tissues were was a major factor shaping TCR repertoire composition, regardless of disease or transplant status. Not many T cell clones showed up in more than one patient, yet clustering based on motifs uncovered repertoire signatures that were shared across patients in a tissue-specific way. The patient cohort was small and varied clinically, and sampling depth was recognized as a limitation. In both patients and mice, only a limited portion of the TCR repertoire detected in tissues was captured by blood and spleen T cells. Which tissue TCRs were alloreactive or antigen-specific was not determined in the study, and some clones might have been persisting host cells.

V is pared back by 2 bases and J by 0 bases, with 6 bases lying between the germline termini. Via the germline V gene (reference sequence), CDR1 is FNHDT and CDR2 SITEND. The cysteine opens and the phenylalanine closes a CDR3 of 14 amino acids. The 39 bases shown cover part of the CDR3, and their frame starts at base 1. Interpreted using the paper, the time point label stands for: mouse harvest day 14 after allogeneic transplant. Each mouse graft consisted of 10^7 T-cell-depleted bone marrow cells plus 10^6 splenic CD5+ T cells and was given by tail vein injection. A major MHC-mismatch B6 (H2b) into BALB/c (H2d) model was used to model mouse GVHD, and tissues were profiled at day 7 or 14. On day 7 or 14 post-transplant, mouse tissues and retro-orbital blood were harvested with separate sterile tools for each animal, and livers were flushed beforehand. Before genomic DNA isolation with the DNeasy Blood & Tissue Kit, mouse tissues were minced with razor blades in buffered saline.

Receptor libraries were prepared by the immunoSEQ multiplex PCR assay. TCRbeta CDR3 sequencing was done by Adaptive Biotechnologies at survey depth, reporting CDR3 sequences, V/J genes, productive frequency and template counts. TCR beta CDR3 regions were amplified from genomic DNA instead of RNA. In the source study's methods: Jensen-Shannon divergence served to quantify pairwise repertoire overlap between tissues, with 0 meaning identical and 1 meaning complete divergence. Based on pairwise JSD values, tissues were grouped by single-linkage agglomerative hierarchical clustering, and the results were shown as dendrograms. GLIPH2 was run on all patient samples with simulation_depth 1000, kmer_min_depth 3 and cdr3_length_cutoff 8, and groups with more than two unique CDR3s were retained. In a standardized tissue-overlap score, Jaccard GLIPH-group overlap across patients was extrapolated to a standard repertoire size of 1000 clones. To look at how diversity was associated with clinical or experimental variables, linear mixed-effect models were used, with tissue treated as a fixed effect and individual treated as a random effect. Sourced from immuneACCESS, this table was stored by TCRdb with only in-frame sequences that have V and J called. A share of the clones is absent; for the studies checked, an unresolved V gene accounts for under half, and the remainder has no known explanation. That table is the source of V, J and clone size, and D and trimming were worked out from the DNA. The sample contains thousands of clones, roughly half of them found a single time. The top ten clones comprise approximately 13% of the sample.

A remark on this clone: Its specific antigen is unknown. Gene names and germline sequences here are the mouse ones. Read coverage stops 1 residue before the CDR3 terminus; the germline J gene supplies the remainder.

The sequence was collected from a female BALB/c mouse given C57BL/6 T cells with graft-versus-host disease after an allogeneic hematopoietic cell transplant. Sequenced input: gut tissue. This receptor chain uses TRBV19 and TRBJ2-1; there is no confident call for the D gene. CDR3 DNA (partial): TGTGCCAGCAGTATTGACAATAACTATGCTGAGCAGTTC. Its amino acids are CASSIDNNYAEQF. The complete CDR3 sequence is CASSIDNNYAEQFF. Outside the CDR3, residues come from the reference TRBV19 and TRBJ2-1 proteins, so the full variable domain is: GGIITQTPKFLIGQEGQKLTLKCQQNFNHDTMYWYRQDSGKGLRLIYYSITENDLQKGDLSEGYDASREKKSSFSLTVTSAQKNEMAVFLCASSIDNNYAEQFFGPGTRLTVL.